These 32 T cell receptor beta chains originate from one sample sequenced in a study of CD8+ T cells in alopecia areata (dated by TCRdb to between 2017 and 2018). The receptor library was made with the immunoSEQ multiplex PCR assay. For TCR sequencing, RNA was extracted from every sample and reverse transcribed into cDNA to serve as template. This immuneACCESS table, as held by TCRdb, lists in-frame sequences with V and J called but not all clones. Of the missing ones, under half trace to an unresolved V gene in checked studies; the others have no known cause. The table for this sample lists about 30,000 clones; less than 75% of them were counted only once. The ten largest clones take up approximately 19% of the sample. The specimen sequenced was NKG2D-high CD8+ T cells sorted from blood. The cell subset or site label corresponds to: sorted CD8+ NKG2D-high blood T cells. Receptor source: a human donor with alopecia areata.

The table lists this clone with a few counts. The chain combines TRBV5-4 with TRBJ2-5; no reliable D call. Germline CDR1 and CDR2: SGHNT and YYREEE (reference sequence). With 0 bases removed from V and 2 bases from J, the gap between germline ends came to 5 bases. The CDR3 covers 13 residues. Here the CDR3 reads CASSLAFQETQYF. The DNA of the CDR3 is TGTGCCAGCAGCTTGGCCTTTCAAGAGACCCAGTACTTC.

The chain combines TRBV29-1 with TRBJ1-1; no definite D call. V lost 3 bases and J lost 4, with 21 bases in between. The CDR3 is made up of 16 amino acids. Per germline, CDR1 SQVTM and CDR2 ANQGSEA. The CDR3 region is CSVDYTRGIEGTEAFF. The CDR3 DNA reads TGCAGCGTTGACTACACGCGGGGTATCGAGGGCACTGAAGCTTTCTTT.

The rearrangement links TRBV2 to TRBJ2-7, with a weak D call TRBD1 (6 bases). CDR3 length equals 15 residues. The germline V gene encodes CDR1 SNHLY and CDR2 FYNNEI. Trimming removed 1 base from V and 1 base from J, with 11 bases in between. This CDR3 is CASSEGQGQSYEQYF. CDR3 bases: TGTGCCAGCAGTGAAGGGCAAGGACAGTCCTACGAGCAGTACTTC.

The CDR3 is CASSDSNTGELFF. The CDR3 nucleotides are TGTGCCAGCAGTGACTCGAACACCGGGGAGCTGTTTTTT. The chain carries TRBV2 and TRBJ2-2; D gene uncertain. The CDR3 contains 13 residues. The V gene's germline CDR1 is SNHLY and CDR2 FYNNEI. Trimming cost V 3 bases and J 0 bases, with 2 bases left between them.

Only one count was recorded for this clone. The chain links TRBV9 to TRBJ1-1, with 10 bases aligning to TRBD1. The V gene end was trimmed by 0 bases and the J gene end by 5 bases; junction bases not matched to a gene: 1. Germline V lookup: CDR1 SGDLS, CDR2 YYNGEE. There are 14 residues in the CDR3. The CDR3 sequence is CASSVGTGGTEAFF. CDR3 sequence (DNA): TGTGCCAGCAGCGTAGGGACAGGGGGGACTGAAGCTTTCTTT. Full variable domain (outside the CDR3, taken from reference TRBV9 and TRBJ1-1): DSGVTQTPKHLITATGQRVTLRCSPRSGDLSVYWYQQSLDQGLQFLIQYYNGEERAKGNILERFSAQQFPDLHSELNLSSLELGDSALYFCASSVGTGGTEAFFGQGTRLTVV.

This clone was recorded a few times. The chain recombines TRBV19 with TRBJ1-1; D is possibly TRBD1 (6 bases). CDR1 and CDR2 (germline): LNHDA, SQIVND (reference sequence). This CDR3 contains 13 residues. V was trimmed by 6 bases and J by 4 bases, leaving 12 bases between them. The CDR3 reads CASRRTGLTEAFF. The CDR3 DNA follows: TGTGCCAGTAGACGAACAGGGCTCACTGAAGCTTTCTTT.

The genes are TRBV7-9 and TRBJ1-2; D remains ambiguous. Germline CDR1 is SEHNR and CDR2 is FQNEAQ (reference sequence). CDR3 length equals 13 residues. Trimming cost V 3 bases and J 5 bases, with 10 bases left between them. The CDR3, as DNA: TGTGCCAGCAGCTTCGACAATTTTTATGGCTACACCTTC. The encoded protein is CASSFDNFYGYTF.

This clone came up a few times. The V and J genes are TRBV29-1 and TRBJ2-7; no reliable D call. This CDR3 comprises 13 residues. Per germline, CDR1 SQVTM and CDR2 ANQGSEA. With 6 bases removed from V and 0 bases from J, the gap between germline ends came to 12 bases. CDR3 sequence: CSVPGPRSYEQYF. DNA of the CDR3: TGCAGCGTCCCCGGACCCCGCTCCTACGAGCAGTACTTC.

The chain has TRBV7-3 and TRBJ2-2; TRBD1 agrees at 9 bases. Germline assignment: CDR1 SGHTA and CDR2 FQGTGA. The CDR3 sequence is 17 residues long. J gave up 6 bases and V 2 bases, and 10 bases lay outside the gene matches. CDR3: CASSLAPGQGTPGELFF. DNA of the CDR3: TGTGCCAGCAGCTTAGCCCCGGGACAGGGTACCCCCGGGGAGCTGTTTTTT.

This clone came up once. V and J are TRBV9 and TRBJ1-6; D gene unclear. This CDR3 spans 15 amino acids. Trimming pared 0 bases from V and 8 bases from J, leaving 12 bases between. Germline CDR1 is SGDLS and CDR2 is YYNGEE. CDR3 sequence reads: CASSVDFTVDSPLHF. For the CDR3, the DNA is TGTGCCAGCAGCGTAGATTTCACAGTGGATTCACCCCTCCACTTT.

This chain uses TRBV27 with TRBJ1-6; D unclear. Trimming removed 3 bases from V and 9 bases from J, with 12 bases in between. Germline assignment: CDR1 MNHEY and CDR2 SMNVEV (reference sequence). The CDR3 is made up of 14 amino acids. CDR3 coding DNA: TGTGCCAGCAGTTTGCCGGGGTCCGGTTCACCCCTCCACTTT. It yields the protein CASSLPGSGSPLHF.

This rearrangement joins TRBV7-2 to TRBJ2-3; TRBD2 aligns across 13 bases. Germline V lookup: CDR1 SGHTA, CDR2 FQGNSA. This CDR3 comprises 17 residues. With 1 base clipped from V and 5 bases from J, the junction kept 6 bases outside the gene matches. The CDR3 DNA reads TGTGCCAGCAGCTTAGAACTAGCGGGGGGGCCCTTAGATACGCAGTATTTT. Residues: CASSLELAGGPLDTQYF.

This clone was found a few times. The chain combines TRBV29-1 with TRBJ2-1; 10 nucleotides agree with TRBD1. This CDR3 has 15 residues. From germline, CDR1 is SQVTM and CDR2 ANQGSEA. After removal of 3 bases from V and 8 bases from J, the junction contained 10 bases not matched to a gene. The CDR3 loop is CSVEATGGVTDEQFF. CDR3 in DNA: TGCAGCGTTGAGGCGACAGGGGGCGTCACGGATGAGCAGTTCTTC.

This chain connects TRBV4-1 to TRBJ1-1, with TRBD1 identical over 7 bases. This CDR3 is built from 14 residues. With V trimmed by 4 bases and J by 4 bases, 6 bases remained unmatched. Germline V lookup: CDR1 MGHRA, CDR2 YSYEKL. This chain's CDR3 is CASSLGGVGTEAFF. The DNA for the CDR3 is TGCGCCAGCAGCCTAGGGGGCGTCGGCACTGAAGCTTTCTTT.

The chain's CDR3 is CASSSGVVRSDTQYF. CDR3 sequence (DNA): TGTGCCAGCAGCTCAGGGGTAGTCAGGTCAGATACGCAGTATTTT. This rearrangement joins TRBV27 to TRBJ2-3; D possibly corresponds to TRBD1 (6 bases). The germline V gene has CDR1 MNHEY and CDR2 SMNVEV (reference sequence). The CDR3 covers 15 residues. Trimming removed 6 bases at V and 4 bases at J, with 17 bases between.

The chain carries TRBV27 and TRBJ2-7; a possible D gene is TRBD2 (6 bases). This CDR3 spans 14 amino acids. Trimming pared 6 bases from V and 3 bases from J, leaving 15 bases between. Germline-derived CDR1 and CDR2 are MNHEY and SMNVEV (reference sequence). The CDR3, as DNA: TGTGCCAGCAGCCAATTCGGCGGGATCTACGAGCAGTACTTC. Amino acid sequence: CASSQFGGIYEQYF.

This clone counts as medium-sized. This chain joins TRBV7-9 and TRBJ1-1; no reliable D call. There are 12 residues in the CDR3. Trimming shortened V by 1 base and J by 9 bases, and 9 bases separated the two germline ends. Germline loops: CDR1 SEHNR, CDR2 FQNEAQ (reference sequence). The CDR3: CASSLGLTKAFF. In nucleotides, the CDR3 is TGTGCCAGCAGCTTAGGGCTCACGAAAGCTTTCTTT.

The CDR3 here is CASSPRESISSYEQYF. The CDR3 DNA is TGTGCCAGCAGCCCTCGAGAGAGCATTAGCTCCTACGAGCAGTACTTC. The rearrangement joins TRBV5-4 to TRBJ2-7, with no clear D. Germline CDR1 SGHNT, CDR2 YYREEE (reference sequence). The CDR3 length is 16 residues. Trimming stripped 4 bases from V and 0 bases from J, with 17 bases between.

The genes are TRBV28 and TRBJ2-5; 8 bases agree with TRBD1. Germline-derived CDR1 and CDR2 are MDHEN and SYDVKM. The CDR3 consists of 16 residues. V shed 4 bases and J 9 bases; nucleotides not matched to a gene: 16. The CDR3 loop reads CASSWFRDRQEKAQYF. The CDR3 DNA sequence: TGTGCCAGCAGTTGGTTCCGGGACAGGCAAGAGAAAGCCCAGTACTTC.

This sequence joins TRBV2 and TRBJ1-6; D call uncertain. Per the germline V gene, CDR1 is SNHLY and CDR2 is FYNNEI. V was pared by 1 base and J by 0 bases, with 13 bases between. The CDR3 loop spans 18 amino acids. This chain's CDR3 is CASSEDGILSSYNSPLHF. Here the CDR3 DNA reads TGTGCCAGCAGTGAAGACGGAATCTTAAGCTCCTATAATTCACCCCTCCACTTT.

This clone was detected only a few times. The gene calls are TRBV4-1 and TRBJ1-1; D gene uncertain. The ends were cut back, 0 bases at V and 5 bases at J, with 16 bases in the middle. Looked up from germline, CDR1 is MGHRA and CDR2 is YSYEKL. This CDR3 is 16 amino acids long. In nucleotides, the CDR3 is TGCGCCAGCAGCCAAGATGGAACTAGCTCGGGGACTGAAGCTTTCTTT. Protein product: CASSQDGTSSGTEAFF.

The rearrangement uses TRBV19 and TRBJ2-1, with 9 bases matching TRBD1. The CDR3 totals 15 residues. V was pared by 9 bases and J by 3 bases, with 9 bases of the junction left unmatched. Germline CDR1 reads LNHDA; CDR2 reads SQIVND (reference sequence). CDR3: CASRILDRGYNEQFF. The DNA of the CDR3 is TGTGCCAGCAGGATATTGGACAGGGGCTACAATGAGCAGTTCTTC.

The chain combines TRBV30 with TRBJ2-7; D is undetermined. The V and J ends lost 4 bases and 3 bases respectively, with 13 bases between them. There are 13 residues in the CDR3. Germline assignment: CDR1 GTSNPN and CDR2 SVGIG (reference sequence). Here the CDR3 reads CAWMWPEGYEQYF. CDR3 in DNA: TGTGCCTGGATGTGGCCGGAAGGCTACGAGCAGTACTTC.

The CDR3 loop is CASRNEQGISPDTQYF. DNA of the CDR3: TGTGCCAGTAGAAATGAACAGGGGATCAGTCCAGATACGCAGTATTTT. The chain is built from TRBV19 and TRBJ2-3, with 7 bases identical to TRBD1. Germline CDR1 is LNHDA and CDR2 is SQIVND (reference sequence). This CDR3 spans 16 amino acids. With V trimmed by 6 bases and J by 4 bases, 13 bases remained unmatched.

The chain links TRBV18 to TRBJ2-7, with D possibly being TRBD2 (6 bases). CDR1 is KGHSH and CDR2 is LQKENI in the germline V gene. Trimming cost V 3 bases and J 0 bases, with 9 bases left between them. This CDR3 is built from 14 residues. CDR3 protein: CASSPETSSYEQYF. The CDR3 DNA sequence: TGTGCCAGCTCACCCGAGACTAGCTCCTACGAGCAGTACTTC.

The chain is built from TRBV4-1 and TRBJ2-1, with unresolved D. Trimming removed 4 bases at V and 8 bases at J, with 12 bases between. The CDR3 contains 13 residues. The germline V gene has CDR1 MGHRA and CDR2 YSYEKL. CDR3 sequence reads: CASSPQRSHEQFF. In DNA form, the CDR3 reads TGCGCCAGCAGCCCCCAAAGGAGCCATGAGCAGTTCTTC.

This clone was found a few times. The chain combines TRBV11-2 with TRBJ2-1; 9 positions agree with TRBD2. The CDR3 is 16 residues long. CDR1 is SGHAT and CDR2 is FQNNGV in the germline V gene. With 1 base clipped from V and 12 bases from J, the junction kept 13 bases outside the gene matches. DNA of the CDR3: TGTGCCAGCAGCTTAGGGGGACTAGCTAGTATGGCGTCGCAGTTCTTC. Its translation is CASSLGGLASMASQFF.

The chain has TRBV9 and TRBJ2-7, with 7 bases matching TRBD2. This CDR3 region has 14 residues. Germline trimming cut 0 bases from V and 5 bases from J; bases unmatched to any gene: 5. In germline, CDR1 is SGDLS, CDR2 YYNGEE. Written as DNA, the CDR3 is TGTGCCAGCAGCGTAGAGGGAGGGGATAACGAGCAGTACTTC. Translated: CASSVEGGDNEQYF.

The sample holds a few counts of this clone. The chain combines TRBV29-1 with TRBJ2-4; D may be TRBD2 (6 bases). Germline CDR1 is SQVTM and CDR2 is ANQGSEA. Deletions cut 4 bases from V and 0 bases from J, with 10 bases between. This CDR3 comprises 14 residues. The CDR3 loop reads CSVVGLEAKNIQYF. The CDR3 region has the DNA TGCAGCGTTGTGGGACTCGAAGCCAAAAACATTCAGTACTTC.

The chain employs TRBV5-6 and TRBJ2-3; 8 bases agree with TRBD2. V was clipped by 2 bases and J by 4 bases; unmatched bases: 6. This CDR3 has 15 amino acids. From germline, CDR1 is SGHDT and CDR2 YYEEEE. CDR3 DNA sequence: TGTGCCAGCAGCTTAGTAGCGGGGTTGTCAGATACGCAGTATTTT. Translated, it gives CASSLVAGLSDTQYF.

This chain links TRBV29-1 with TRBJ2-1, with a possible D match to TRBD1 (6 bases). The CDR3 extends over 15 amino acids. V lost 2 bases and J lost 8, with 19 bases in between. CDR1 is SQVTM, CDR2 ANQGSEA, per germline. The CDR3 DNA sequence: TGCAGCGTTGAACGCCGGGACACCGAAGGGGATGAGCAGTTCTTC. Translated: CSVERRDTEGDEQFF.

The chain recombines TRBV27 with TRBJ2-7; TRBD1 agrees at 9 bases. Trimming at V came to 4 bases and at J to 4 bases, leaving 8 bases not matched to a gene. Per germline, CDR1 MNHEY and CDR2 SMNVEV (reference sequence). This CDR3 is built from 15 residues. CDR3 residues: CASSYLQGALYEQYF. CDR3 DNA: TGTGCCAGCAGTTACTTACAGGGGGCCCTTTACGAGCAGTACTTC.